The 5 T cell receptor beta chains in this list originate from one sample, sequenced in a study of T cell responses to AZD1222 COVID-19 vaccine. Here immunoSEQ multiplex PCR was the method, and the copy in TCRdb shows in-frame clones only, minus some. The sample holds approximately 150,000 clones; roughly 90% are singletons and the top ten take 1.3% to 1.5%. Sequenced here: peripheral blood, sampled on day 0 of AZD1222 vaccination. Source of these receptors: an adult in good health.

This clone was seen only once. This chain joins TRBV7-9 and TRBJ2-4; TRBD1 aligns across 10 bases. The CDR3 contains 18 residues. Per the germline V gene, CDR1 is SEHNR and CDR2 is FQNEAQ (reference sequence). J was trimmed by 0 bases and V by 5 bases; bases with no gene match: 10. CDR3 protein: CASSTWTGGSLAKNIQYF. The CDR3 DNA reads TGTGCCAGCAGCACTTGGACAGGGGGTTCTCTAGCCAAAAACATTCAGTACTTC.

The gene calls are TRBV6-5 and TRBJ1-3; D is ambiguous. This CDR3 is built from 16 residues. The V and J ends lost 0 bases and 0 bases respectively, with 9 bases between them. Germline V gene lookup returns CDR1 MNHEY and CDR2 SVGAGI. DNA for the CDR3: TGTGCCAGCAGTTACTCGAGGGCAATCTCTGGAAACACCATATATTTT. Protein product: CASSYSRAISGNTIYF.

This chain links TRBV14 with TRBJ2-7, with 8 bases matching TRBD2. CDR1 and CDR2 from the germline V gene are SGHDN and FVKESK. V lost 0 bases and J lost 6; bases outside the gene matches: 10. The CDR3 totals 16 residues. CDR3 bases: TGTGCCAGCAGCCAAGATCCGGTGCGGGGGGAGGGCGAGCAGTACTTC. Protein product: CASSQDPVRGEGEQYF.

This chain joins TRBV6-5 and TRBJ2-1; D is ambiguous. V was clipped by 7 bases and J by 3 bases, with 7 bases between them. CDR3 size: 12 residues. CDR1 and CDR2 from the germline V gene are MNHEY and SVGAGI. CDR3 nucleotides: TGTGCCAGCACCTCGGACTACAATGAGCAGTTCTTC. Amino acid sequence: CASTSDYNEQFF.

CDR3 bases: TGTGCCAGCAGCAAACAAGGCCCCCTCCACTTT. As protein: CASSKQGPLHF. The chain employs TRBV7-2 and TRBJ1-6; D call uncertain. This CDR3 spans 11 amino acids. V was shortened by 5 bases and J by 13 bases, with 9 bases between the two germline ends. Per germline, CDR1 SGHTA and CDR2 FQGNSA.